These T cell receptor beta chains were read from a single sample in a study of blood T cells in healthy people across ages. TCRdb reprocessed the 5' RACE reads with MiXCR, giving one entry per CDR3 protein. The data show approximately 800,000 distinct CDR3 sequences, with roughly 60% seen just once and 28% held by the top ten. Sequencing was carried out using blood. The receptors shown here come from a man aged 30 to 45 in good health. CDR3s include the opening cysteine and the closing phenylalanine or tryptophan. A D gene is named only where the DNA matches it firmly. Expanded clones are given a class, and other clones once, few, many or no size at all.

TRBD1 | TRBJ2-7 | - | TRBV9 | TGTGCCAGCAGCGTTGCCGGACAGGGGCCGTACGAGCAGTACTTC | CASSVAGQGPYEQYF
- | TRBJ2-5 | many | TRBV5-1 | TGCGCCAGCAGCGTCGTGGAAGGGGAGACCCAGTACTTC | CASSVVEGETQYF
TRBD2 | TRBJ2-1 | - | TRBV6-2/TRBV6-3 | TGTGCCAGCAGTTACGGAGGGGACTATGTCTACAATGAGCAGTTCTTC | CASSYGGDYVYNEQFF
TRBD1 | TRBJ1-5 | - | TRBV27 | TGTGCCAGCAGTCCCACAGGGGAGGGGCAGCCCCAGCATTTT | CASSPTGEGQPQHF
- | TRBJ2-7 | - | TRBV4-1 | TGCGCCAGCAGCCAACCATGGGCGGGGCAAAATACCTACGAGCAGTACTTC | CASSQPWAGQNTYEQYF
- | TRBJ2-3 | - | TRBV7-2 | TGTGCCAGCAGCGGGCATGGACTTTCGACTGATACGCAGTATTTT | CASSGHGLSTDTQYF
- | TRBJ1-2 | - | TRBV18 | TGTGCCAGCTCACCAAGGGCGGGGGCCCTCCAAATTAACGATGGCTACACCTTC | CASSPRAGALQINDGYTF
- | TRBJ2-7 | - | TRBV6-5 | TGTGCCAGCAGTCAAGGGACGACCTCACAGTACTTC | CASSQGTTSQYF
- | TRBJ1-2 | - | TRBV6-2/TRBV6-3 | TGTGCCAGCAGTTCCACGACAGAAGGCTACACCTTC | CASSSTTEGYTF
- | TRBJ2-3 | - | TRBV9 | TGTGCCAGCAGCGTAGAAGTTACAGATACGCAGTATTTT | CASSVEVTDTQYF
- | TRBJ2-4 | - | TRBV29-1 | TGCAGCGCCTCCGATTTTACAGGGGAGGTCGTCAACATTCAGTACTTC | CSASDFTGEVVNIQYF
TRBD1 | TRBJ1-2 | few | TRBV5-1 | TGCGCCAGCAGCTTGACCGGGACAGGAGACTATGGCTACACCTTC | CASSLTGTGDYGYTF
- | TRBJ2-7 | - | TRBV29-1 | TGCAGCGTTGTTTTTGACAGGTACGGCTACGAGCAGTACTTC | CSVVFDRYGYEQYF
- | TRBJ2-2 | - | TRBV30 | TGTGCCTGGATTCGAGGGGGGTCGAACACCGGGGAGCTGTTTTTT | CAWIRGGSNTGELFF
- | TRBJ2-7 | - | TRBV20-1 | TGCAGTGCTAGACGGCCGGGAGAAACCTACGAGCAGTACTTC | CSARRPGETYEQYF
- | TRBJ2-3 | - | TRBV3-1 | TGTGCCAGCAGCCAAGATGAGTACGTCGCAGATACGCAGTATTTT | CASSQDEYVADTQYF
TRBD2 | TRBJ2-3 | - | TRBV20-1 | TGCAATGCTAGAGGGCCACCAAGAGGGATCGGCGGGGGGGGCACAGATACGCAGTATTTT | CNARGPPRGIGGGGTDTQYF
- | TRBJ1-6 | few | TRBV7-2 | TGTGCCAGCAGCTTAGGTCGGGGCGGGTCACCCCTCCACTTT | CASSLGRGGSPLHF
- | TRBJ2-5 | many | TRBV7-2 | TGTGCCAGCAGCATCTTCACTAGCCTAGAGACCCAGTACTTC | CASSIFTSLETQYF
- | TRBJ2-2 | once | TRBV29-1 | TGCAGCGTTGGAGCGGAGAGGACCGGGGAGCTGTTTTTT | CSVGAERTGELFF
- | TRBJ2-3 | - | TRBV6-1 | TGTGCCAGCAGTGAAGGGTACACAGATACGCAGTATTTT | CASSEGYTDTQYF
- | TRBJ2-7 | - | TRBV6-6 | TGTGCCAGCAGTTACCCCCTGAGCGAGCAGTACTTC | CASSYPLSEQYF
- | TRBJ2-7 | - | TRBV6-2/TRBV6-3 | TGTGCCAGCAGTTACTTAGGGGCCTACGAGCAGTACTTC | CASSYLGAYEQYF
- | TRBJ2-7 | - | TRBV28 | TGTGCCAGCAGTTTAGGTGTAGGGGGTCCATACGAGCAGTACTTC | CASSLGVGGPYEQYF
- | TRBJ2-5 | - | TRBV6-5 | TGTGCCAGCAGTTACTCGGGAGCCCGTTGGCCCCAGTACTTC | CASSYSGARWPQYF
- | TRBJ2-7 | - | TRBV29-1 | TGCAGCGTAAAGAAGGTTTCCTCCTACGAGCAGTACTTC | CSVKKVSSYEQYF
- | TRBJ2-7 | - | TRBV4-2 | TGTGCCAGCAGCCAAGATACCTCGCACTACGAGCAGTACTTC | CASSQDTSHYEQYF
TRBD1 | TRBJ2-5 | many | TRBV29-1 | TGCAGCGTTGAAGATCCCGGGGACAGCCAAGAGACCCAGTACTTC | CSVEDPGDSQETQYF
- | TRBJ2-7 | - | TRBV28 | TGTGCCAGCAGTCCTATGCGGCAGTATAGAACCTACGAGCAGTACTTC | CASSPMRQYRTYEQYF
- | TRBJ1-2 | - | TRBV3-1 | TGTGCCAGCCGGGGGGGAGGTCGACCGGGACAACTTAACTATGGCTACACCTTC | CASRGGGRPGQLNYGYTF
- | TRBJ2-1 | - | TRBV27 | TGTGCCAGCAGTTTATACGGGTCCACCTACGAGCAGTTCTTC | CASSLYGSTYEQFF
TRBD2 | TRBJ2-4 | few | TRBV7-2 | TGTGCCAGCAGCTTAGCGGCTAGCGGGGGTGAGGAGCAGTACTTC | CASSLAASGGEEQYF
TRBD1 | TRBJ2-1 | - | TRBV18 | TGTGCCAGCTCACCACCGGGACAGGGGAACAATGAGCAGTTCTTC | CASSPPGQGNNEQFF
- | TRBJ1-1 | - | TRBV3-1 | TGTGCCAGCAGCCAGGAAGACAGGAAAGGCACTGAAGCTTTCTTT | CASSQEDRKGTEAFF
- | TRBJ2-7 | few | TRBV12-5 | TGTGCTAGTAACCTGAGAGACTACGAGCAGTACTTC | CASNLRDYEQYF
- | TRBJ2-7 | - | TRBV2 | TGTGCCAGCAGGGGCCCATTCTACGAGCAGTACTTC | CASRGPFYEQYF
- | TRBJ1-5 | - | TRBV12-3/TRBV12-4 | TGTGCCAGCACGGACCAGGGTTTTCAGCCCCAGCATTTT | CASTDQGFQPQHF
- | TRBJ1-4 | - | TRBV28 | TGTGCCAGCAGTTACCCCCTCGCGATGGGGGAAAAACTGTTTTTT | CASSYPLAMGEKLFF
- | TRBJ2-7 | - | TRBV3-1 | TGTGCCAGCAGTAGAAAGCGGGACAGACTCTACGAGCAGTACTTC | CASSRKRDRLYEQYF
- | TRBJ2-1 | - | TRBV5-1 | TGCGCCAGCAGCTTTGGTTCGGGGTCCCCCTACAATGAGCAGTTCTTC | CASSFGSGSPYNEQFF
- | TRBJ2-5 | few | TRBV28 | TGTGCCAGTGCCGGGTCCCCAGGGGAGACCCAGTACTTC | CASAGSPGETQYF